The clone carrying this TCR beta chain was counted a few times. Its matching antigen is unknown. Treatment described: roughly nine-day PBMC culture with coronavirus spike peptide pools or control peptides (ViraFEST assay). The data originate from a study of vaccination and CD4 T cells after COVID-19. The wider study: The authors exposed cells to overlapping spike peptides derived from SARS-CoV-2, HCoV-NL63, HCoV-OC43 and HCoV-229E. General study results and limits: The great majority, 304 of 307 vaccine-specific clones, proved spike mono-reactive in convalescent patients.

An Oncomine TCR Beta short-read assay was used to sequence the DNA from cultured CD4+ T cells. TCRdb called the PCR reads again in MiXCR, with one record for every CDR3 protein. The table records about 15,000 distinct CDR3 sequences, around 70% of them present only once. The length of the CDR3 is 13 residues. Deletions cut 7 bases from V and 5 bases from J, with 14 bases between. What was sequenced was CD4+ T cells from blood, cultured in vitro. This TCR came from a human donor who had recovered from COVID-19. The chain has TRBV12-3 or TRBV12-4 and TRBJ1-1; D remains unclear. In DNA, the CDR3 is TGTGCCAGCATCGCAAAGGTGGGGACTGAAGCTTTCTTT. Protein: CASIAKVGTEAFF.